Below, one TCR beta chain is given with its context. The repertoire was sequenced with immunoSEQ multiplex PCR; TCRdb's copy has only in-frame clones and lacks some. Here the sample spans 60,000 to 75,000 clones, about 92% being singletons. The data were taken from a study of control samples from healthy donors and cancer patients. Germline V gene data show CDR1 as SGHTA and CDR2 as FQGTGA. The V gene end was trimmed by 4 bases and the J gene end by 10 bases; junction bases not matched to a gene: 7. The CDR3 spans 14 residues. This TCR came from a man aged 55 to 70 with colorectal cancer. The chain carries TRBV7-3 and TRBJ2-1; 10 bases line up with TRBD1. The sample comprised PBMCs. CDR3 sequence: CASSYGTGDREQFF. The CDR3 DNA reads TGTGCCAGCAGCTACGGGACAGGGGACAGGGAGCAGTTCTTC.